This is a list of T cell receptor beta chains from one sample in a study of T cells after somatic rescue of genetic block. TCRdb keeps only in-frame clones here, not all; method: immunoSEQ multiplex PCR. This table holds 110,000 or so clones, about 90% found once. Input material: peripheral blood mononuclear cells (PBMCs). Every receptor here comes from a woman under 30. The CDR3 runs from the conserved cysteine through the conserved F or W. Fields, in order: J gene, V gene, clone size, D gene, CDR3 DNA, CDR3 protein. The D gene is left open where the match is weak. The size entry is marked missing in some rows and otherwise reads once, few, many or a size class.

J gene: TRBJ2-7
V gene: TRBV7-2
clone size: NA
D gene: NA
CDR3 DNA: TGTGCCAGCAGCTTAGAGACGGTAAGAACCTACGAGCAGTACTTC
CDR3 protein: CASSLETVRTYEQYF

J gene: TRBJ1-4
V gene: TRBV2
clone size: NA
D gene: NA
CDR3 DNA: TGTGCCAGCAGTGCATTGTCAGATAATGAAAAACTGTTTTTT
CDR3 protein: CASSALSDNEKLFF

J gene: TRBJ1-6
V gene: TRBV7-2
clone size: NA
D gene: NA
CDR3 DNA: TGTGCCAGCAGCTTAAATTGGGGCAGAGACGGTTCACCCCTCCACTTT
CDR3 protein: CASSLNWGRDGSPLHF

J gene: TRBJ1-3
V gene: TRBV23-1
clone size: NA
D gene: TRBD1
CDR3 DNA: TGCGCCAACTCCGGGACAGGGAATTTCTCTGGAAACACCATATATTTT
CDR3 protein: CANSGTGNFSGNTIYF

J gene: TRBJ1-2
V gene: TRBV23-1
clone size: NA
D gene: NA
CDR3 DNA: TGCGCCAGCAGTCGTTCTTTTGAAGTTCATCCCCGTCTACTCTTTGGGCAGAACTATGGCTACACCTTC
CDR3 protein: CASSRSFEVHPRLLFGQNYGYTF

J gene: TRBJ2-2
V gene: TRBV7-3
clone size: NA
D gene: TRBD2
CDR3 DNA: TGTGCCAGCAGCTCCTCGACTAGCGGGGGGCGTTGGGCGAACACCGGGGAGCTGTTTTTT
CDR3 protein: CASSSSTSGGRWANTGELFF

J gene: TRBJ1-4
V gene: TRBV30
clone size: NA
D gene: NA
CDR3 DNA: TGTGCCTGGAGTTTGGGGGGGGCGAGAGAAAAACTGTTTTTT
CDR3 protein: CAWSLGGAREKLFF

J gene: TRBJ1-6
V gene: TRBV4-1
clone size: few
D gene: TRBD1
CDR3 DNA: TGCGCCAGCAGCCAAGCTCAGACAGGGGATTCACCCCTCCACTTT
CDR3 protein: CASSQAQTGDSPLHF

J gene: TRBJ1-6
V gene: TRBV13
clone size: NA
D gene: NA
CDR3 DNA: TGTGCCAGCAGCTCAGCTTTGGCCGGACGGAAGAATTCACCCCTCCACTTT
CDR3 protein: CASSSALAGRKNSPLHF

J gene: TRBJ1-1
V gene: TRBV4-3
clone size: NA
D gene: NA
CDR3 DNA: TGCGCCAGCAGCCAAGAGGCGCTGGGGTTGGTTACTGAAGCTTTCTTT
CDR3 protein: CASSQEALGLVTEAFF

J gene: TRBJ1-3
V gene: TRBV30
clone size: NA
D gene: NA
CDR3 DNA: TGTGCCTGGAGTGGATCAAACACCATATATTTT
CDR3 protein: CAWSGSNTIYF

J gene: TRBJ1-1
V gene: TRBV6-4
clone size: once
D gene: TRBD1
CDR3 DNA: TGTGCCAGCAGCGCGGGACAGGGGGGCACTGAAGCTTTCTTT
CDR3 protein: CASSAGQGGTEAFF

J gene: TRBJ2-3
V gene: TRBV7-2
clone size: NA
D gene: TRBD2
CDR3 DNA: TGTGCCAGCAGCTTCCGCGGGGGGACGCAGTATTTT
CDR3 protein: CASSFRGGTQYF

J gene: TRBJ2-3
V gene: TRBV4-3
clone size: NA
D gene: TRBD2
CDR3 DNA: TGCGCCAGCAGCCAAGATTCAACGACGGGGGGGCTGGGAGATACGCAGTATTTT
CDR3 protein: CASSQDSTTGGLGDTQYF

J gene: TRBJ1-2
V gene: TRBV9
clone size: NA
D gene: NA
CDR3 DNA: TGTGCCAGCAGCGCCGGGACGGCCTATGGCTACACCTTC
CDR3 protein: CASSAGTAYGYTF

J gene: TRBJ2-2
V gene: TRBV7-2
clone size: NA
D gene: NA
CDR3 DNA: TGTGCCAGCAGCTTACCCCGGGGAGGCACCGGGGAGCTGTTTTTT
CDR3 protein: CASSLPRGGTGELFF

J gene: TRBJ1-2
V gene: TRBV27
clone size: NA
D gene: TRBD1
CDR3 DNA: TGTGCCAGCAGTTTATCGGCCGTGGCAGGGGGGCGGGGAAACTATGGCTACACCTTC
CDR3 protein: CASSLSAVAGGRGNYGYTF

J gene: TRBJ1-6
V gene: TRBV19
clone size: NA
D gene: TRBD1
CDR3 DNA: TGTGCCAGTAGTCCGATAGAGGGGGCGGTTTCACCCCTCCACTTT
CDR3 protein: CASSPIEGAVSPLHF

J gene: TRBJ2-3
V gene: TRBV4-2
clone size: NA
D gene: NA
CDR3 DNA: TGTGCCAGCAGCCAAGAGGGCCCGGGGAGCACAGATACGCAGTATTTT
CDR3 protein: CASSQEGPGSTDTQYF

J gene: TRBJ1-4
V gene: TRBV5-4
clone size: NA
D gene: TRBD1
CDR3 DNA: TGTGCCAGCAGCTTGAAGGACAGGGGGCGCGAGGAAAAACTGTTTTTT
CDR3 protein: CASSLKDRGREEKLFF

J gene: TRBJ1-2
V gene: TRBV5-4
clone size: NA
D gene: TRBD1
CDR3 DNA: TGTGCCAGCAGCTTGGGACAGGGGGATGGCTACACCTTC
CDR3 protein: CASSLGQGDGYTF

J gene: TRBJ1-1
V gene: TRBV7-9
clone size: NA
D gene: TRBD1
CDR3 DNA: TGTGCCAGCATCAGGACAGGAGTGAACACTGAAGCTTTCTTT
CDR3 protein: CASIRTGVNTEAFF

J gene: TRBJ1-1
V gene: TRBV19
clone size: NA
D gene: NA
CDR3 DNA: TGTGCCAGTAGTGCCCCTGAGAGGGCCCTCCGGAACACTGAAGCTTTCTTT
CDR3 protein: CASSAPERALRNTEAFF

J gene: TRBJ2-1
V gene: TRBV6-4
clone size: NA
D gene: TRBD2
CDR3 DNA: TGTGCCAGCAGTGGGGACGGGGGGGCCTACAATGAGCAGTTCTTC
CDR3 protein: CASSGDGGAYNEQFF

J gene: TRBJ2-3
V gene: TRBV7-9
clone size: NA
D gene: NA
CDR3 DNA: TGTGCCAGCAGCTTTAGGGTGGGGGCAGAAGATACGCAGTATTTT
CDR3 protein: CASSFRVGAEDTQYF

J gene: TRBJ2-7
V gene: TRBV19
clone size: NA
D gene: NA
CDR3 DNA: TGTGCCAGTAGTACTAGGGGTACCTACGGCGAGCAGTACTTC
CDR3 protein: CASSTRGTYGEQYF

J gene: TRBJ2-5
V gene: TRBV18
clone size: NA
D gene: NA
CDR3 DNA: TGTGCCAGCTCACCACGGAGCCGGGAGACCCAGTACTTC
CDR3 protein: CASSPRSRETQYF

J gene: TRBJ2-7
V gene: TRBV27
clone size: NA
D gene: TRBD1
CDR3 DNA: TGTGCCAGCAGTCCTTCCGGGACAGGGGGCGACGAGCAGTACTTC
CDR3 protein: CASSPSGTGGDEQYF

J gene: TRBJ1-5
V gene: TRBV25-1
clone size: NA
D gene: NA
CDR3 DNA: TGTGCCAGCAGTGAGTACGAGGGGCCCCAGCATTTT
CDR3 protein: CASSEYEGPQHF

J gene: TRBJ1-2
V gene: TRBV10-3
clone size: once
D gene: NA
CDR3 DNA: TGTGCCATCAGTGGAGAGGGGCAGGGAATCTATGGCTACACCTTC
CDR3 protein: CAISGEGQGIYGYTF

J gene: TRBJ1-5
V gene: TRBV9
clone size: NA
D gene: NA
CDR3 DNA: TGTGCCAGCAGCGTGTCAGGGGCTGGGAATCAGCCCCAGCATTTT
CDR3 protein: CASSVSGAGNQPQHF

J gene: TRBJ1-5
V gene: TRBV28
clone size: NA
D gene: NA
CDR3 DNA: TGTGCCAGCAGCCCGGTGGCCTTAGAGACCCAGCATTTT
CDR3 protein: CASSPVALETQHF

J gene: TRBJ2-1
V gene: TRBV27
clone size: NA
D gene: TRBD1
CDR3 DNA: TGTGCCAGCAGTTCCCGGGGACAGCCGTATTACAATGAGCAGTTCTTC
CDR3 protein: CASSSRGQPYYNEQFF

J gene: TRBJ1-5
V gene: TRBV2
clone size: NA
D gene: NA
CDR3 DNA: TGTGCCAGCAGCTCGAGAAAGGGGAATAGCAATCAGCCCCAGCATTTT
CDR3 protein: CASSSRKGNSNQPQHF

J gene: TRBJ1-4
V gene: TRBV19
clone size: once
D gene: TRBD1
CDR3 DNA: TGTGCCAGTGGGCGACAGGGGGCACGAAGGGAAAAACTGTTTTTT
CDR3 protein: CASGRQGARREKLFF

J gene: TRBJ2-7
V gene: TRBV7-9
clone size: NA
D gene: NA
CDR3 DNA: TGTGCCAGCAGCTTAGAAAGGCGTCCCGGGCAGTACTTC
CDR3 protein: CASSLERRPGQYF

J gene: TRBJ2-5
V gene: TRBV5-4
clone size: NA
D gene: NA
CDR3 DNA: TGTGCCAGCAGCTCGGAGAGTCCGGCAGGGACCCAGTACTTC
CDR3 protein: CASSSESPAGTQYF

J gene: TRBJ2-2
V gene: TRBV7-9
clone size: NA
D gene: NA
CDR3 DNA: TGTGCCCTCGGGACGGCCGGGGAGCTGTTTTTT
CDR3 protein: CALGTAGELFF

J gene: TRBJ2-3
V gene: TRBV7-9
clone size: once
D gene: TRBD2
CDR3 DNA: TGTGCCAGCGCAGCCCTAGCGGTTATAATGGGGCCAGATACGCAGTATTTT
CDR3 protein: CASAALAVIMGPDTQYF

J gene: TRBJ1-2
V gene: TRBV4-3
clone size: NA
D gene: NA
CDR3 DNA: TGCGCCAGCAGCCAAGACTGGGGCACCCCCCTCTACACCTTC
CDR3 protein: CASSQDWGTPLYTF

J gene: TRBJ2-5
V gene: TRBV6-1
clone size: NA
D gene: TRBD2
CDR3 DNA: TGTGCCAGCGGGGTAGCGGGGTTCGAGACCCAGTACTTC
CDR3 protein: CASGVAGFETQYF

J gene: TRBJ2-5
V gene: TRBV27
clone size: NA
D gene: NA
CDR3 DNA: TGTGCCAGCAGTTTGGGGTACCAAGAGACCCAGTACTTC
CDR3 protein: CASSLGYQETQYF

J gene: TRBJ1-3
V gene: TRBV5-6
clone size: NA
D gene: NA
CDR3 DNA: TGTGCCAGCAGCCCCCCCGGGACCCCGGGAAACACCATATATTTT
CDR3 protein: CASSPPGTPGNTIYF

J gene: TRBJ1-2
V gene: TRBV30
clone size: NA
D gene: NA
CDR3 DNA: TGTGCCTGGAGAGAAGTAGACTATGGCTACACCTTC
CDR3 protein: CAWREVDYGYTF

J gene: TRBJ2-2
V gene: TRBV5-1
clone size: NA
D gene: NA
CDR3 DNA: TGCGCCAGCAGCTTAAAGGGGACGAACACCGGGGAGCTGTTTTTT
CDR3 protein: CASSLKGTNTGELFF

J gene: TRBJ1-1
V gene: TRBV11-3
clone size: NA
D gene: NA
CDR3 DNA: TGTGCCAGCAGCTCCGGGACCCTCAACACTGAAGCTTTCTTT
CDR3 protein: CASSSGTLNTEAFF

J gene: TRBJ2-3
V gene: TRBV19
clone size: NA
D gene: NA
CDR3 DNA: TGTGCCAGTAGAAGGGAAGATACGCAGTATTTT
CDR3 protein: CASRREDTQYF

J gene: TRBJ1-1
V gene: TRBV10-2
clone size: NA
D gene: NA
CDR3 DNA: TGCGCCAGCACTGTAGGGTCGACCGGCACTGAAGCTTTCTTT
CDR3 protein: CASTVGSTGTEAFF

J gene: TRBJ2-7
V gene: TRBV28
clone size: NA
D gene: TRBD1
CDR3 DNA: TGTGCCAGCAGTCACCCTCCAGGGACAGGGGCCTACGAGCAGTACTTC
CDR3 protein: CASSHPPGTGAYEQYF

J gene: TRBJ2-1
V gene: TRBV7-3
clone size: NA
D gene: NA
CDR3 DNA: TGTGCCAGCAGCTTGCGGGCCCGAAACAATGAGCAGTTCTTC
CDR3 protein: CASSLRARNNEQFF